Sequencing of this T cell receptor beta chain was carried out in a study of blood T cell repertoires in COVID-19 (dated by TCRdb to 2020 to 2021). Turning to the overall study: Samples covering the acute and convalescent phases of COVID-19 were provided by collaborators in the United States, Italy and Spain. The material from the prospective study consisted of cDNA or gDNA derived from T cells, B-cell-depleted T cells, or PBMCs. Subjects who had been exposed to COVID-19, were actively infected with it, or had recovered from it provided the deeply sampled blood TCRbeta repertoires that made up the dataset. The repertoires were released in a freely available public database meant as a resource for research on the immune response to SARS-CoV-2. The samples were drawn from two sources: the first 160 participants of the ongoing ImmuneRACE study, and some 1,300 subjects contributed by 6 global collaborators. A de-identified subject ID, COVID-19 status, age in years and sex were almost always included in the sample metadata. Where available, HLA class I and class II types were obtained from metadata supplied by the sample provider rather than from assay-based typing.

TCRbeta CDR3 regions were amplified from genomic DNA using the immunoSEQ Assay, a bias-controlled multiplex PCR. In the paper's pipeline: Within the assay, amplification of reference gene primers was used to estimate how many nucleated cells each sample contained. To quantify the absolute abundance of each unique TCRbeta CDR3 rearrangement, sequence reads were collapsed and filtered. For each sample, productive Simpson clonality was calculated as the square root of Simpson's diversity index over productive rearrangements. TCRdb retrieved this table from immuneACCESS and kept in-frame rearrangements only. Not all clones are present; in checked studies, unresolved V genes account for under half, and no reason is known for the remainder. The D gene and trimming were derived from the DNA, and the V and J assignments and clone size from that table. Across this sample there are some 270,000 clones, with around 90% seen only once. Approximately 4% of the sample lies in the top ten.

Concerning this clone: Its antigen has not been determined. Base-call qualities are not available, and no considerably larger clone is one nucleotide away.

Participants in the prospective study were aged roughly 18 to 89 years, lived in 20 to 25 United States geographic areas, and enrolled through a virtual design. Cohort assignment in the prospective study relied on participant-reported clinical history from a screening survey and a study questionnaire. Mobile phlebotomists in the prospective study collected whole blood, serum and a nasopharyngeal or oropharyngeal swab from every participant. Additional blood draws and questionnaires over a 2-month period could optionally be provided by prospective study participants. Prospective study blood samples were shipped either frozen or at room temperature before DNA extraction. CDR1 is given as KGHDR and CDR2 as SFDVKD, both from the germline V gene. V is trimmed back by 1 base and J by 5 bases, and the junction contains 5 bases that no gene match accounts for. The CDR3 measures 15 amino acids from cysteine to phenylalanine. The sequence is cut down to CDR3 DNA, 45 bases in frame from base 1.

Points the paper makes about the study in general: Clinical and demographic metadata were provided uncurated, with the amount varying by source and participant.

The receptor's source is a woman in her thirties with acute COVID-19. The chain is made from TRBV24-1 and TRBJ2-5; TRBD1 agrees with 8 junctional bases. Sequenced material: PBMCs or T cells enriched from blood (not recorded which). The CDR3 reads as follows: CATSDFPRTGETQYF. The DNA sequence follows: TGTGCCACCAGTGATTTTCCCCGGACAGGGGAGACCCAGTACTTC.